This T cell receptor (beta chain) emerged from a study of brain T cells in children with intractable seizures. Study-wide points: Pre-surgery blood may have been undersampled, hiding some clones. HCMV serostatus was not known, and viral specificity came from CDR3 similarity only.

Only cases whose brain tissue showed the highest T cell transcript signatures were sequenced. Patients received at least one anti-epileptic drug before surgery. In regard to this clone: The antigen remains unidentified.

Clones were read by immunoSEQ multiplex PCR, and TCRdb kept only the in-frame ones, dropping some. The sample carries approximately 77,000 clones, about 93% recorded once. The CDR3 has 14 amino acids. Deletions cut 2 bases from V and 6 bases from J, with 8 bases between. Germline CDR1 and CDR2: MNHEY and SVGAGI. The receptor's source is a boy younger than two with tuberous sclerosis and intractable seizures. Source: peripheral blood, taken at surgery. The chain joins TRBV6-5 to TRBJ1-6; TRBD1 might be the D (5 bases). CDR3 sequence (DNA): TGTGCCAGCAGTTACCGGGGCAGTAATTCACCCCTCCACTTT. Translation gives CASSYRGSNSPLHF.